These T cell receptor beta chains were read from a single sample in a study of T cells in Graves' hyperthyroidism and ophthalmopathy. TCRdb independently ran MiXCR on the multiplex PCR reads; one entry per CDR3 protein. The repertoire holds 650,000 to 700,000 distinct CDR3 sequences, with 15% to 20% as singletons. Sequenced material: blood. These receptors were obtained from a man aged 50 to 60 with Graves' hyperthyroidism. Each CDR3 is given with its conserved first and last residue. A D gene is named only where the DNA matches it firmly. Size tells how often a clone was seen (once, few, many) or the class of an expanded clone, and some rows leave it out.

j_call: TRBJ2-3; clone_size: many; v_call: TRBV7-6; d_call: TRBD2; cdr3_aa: CASSLSSRGTSGGENTQYF; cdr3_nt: TGTGCCAGCAGCTTATCGTCCCGGGGGACTAGCGGGGGAGAGAATACGCAGTATTTT
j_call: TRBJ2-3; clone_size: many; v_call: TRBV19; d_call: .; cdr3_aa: CASSINVRTDTQYF; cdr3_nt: TGTGCCAGTAGTATAAATGTGCGCACAGATACGCAGTATTTT
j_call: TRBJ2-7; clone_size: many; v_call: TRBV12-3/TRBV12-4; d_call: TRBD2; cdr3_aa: CASSLGSGRPEQYF; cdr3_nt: TGTGCCAGCAGTTTAGGTAGCGGGAGGCCCGAGCAGTACTTC
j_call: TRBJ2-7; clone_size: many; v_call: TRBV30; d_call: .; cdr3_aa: CAWTQGYEQYF; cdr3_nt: TGTGCCTGGACACAGGGTTACGAGCAGTACTTC
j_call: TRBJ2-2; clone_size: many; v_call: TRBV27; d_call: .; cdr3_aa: CASSDLEAGELFF; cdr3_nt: TGTGCCAGCAGCGACCTCGAGGCCGGGGAGCTGTTTTTT
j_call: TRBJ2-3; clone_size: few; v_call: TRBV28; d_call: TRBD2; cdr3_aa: CASSETSGSFTDTQYF; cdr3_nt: TGTGCCAGCAGTGAGACTAGCGGGAGTTTCACAGATACGCAGTATTTT
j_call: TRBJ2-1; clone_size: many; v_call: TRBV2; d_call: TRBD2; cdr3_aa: CASRDPREGVSTSYNEQFF; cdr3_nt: TGTGCCAGCAGGGACCCCCGGGAGGGAGTTTCGACCTCCTACAATGAGCAGTTCTTC
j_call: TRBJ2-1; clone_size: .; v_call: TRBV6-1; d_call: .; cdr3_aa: CASSSLGLSRSYNEQFF; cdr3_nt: TGTGCCAGCAGTTCCCTAGGACTGTCGCGCTCCTACAATGAGCAGTTCTTC
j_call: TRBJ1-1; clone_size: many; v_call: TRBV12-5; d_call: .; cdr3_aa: CASGLTVNTEAFF; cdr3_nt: TGTGCTAGTGGTTTGACGGTGAACACTGAAGCTTTCTTT
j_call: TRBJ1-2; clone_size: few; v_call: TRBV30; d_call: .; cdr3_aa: CAWSVGPANYGYTF; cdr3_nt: TGTGCCTGGAGTGTTGGTCCCGCTAACTATGGCTACACCTTC
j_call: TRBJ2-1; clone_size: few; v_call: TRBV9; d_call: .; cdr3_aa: CASSVGNWLSEQFF; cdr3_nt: TGTGCCAGCAGCGTAGGTAATTGGCTGAGTGAGCAGTTCTTC
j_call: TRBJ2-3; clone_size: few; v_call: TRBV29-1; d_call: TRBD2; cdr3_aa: CSVEWTSVSTDTQYF; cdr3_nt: TGCAGCGTTGAGTGGACTAGTGTGAGCACAGATACGCAGTATTTT
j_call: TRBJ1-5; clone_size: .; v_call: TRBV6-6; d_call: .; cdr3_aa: CASSYRATGSNQPQHF; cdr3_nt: TGTGCCAGCAGTTACCGCGCGACGGGTAGCAATCAGCCCCAGCATTTT
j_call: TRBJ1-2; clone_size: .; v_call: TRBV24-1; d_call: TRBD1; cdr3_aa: CATSANSGTGILYTF; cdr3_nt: TGTGCCACCAGTGCTAATTCCGGGACAGGGATCCTCTACACCTTC
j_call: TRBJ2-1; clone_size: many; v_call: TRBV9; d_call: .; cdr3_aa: CASSVASKAGEQFF; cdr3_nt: TGTGCCAGCAGCGTGGCTAGTAAGGCCGGTGAGCAGTTCTTC
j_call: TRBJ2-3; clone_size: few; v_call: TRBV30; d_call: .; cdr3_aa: CAWTRLVNADTQYF; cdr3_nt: TGTGCCTGGACCCGACTAGTAAACGCAGATACGCAGTATTTT
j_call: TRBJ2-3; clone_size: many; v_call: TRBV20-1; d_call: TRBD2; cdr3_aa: CSARDLAESTDTQYF; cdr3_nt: TGCAGTGCTAGAGATCTAGCGGAAAGCACAGATACGCAGTATTTT